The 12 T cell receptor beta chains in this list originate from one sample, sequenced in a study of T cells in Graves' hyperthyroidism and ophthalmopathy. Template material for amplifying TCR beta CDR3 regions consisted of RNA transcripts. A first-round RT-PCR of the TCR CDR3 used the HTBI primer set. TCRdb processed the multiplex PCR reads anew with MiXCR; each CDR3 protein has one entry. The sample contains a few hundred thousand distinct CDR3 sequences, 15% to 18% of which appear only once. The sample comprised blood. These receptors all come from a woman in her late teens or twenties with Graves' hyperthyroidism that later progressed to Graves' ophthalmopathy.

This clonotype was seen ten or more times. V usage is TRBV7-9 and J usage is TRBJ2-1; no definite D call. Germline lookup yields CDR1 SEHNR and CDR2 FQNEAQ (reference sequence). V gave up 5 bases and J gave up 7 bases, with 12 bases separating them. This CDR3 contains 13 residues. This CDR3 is CASSQARWNEQFF. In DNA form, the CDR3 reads TGTGCCAGCAGCCAAGCCAGGTGGAATGAGCAGTTCTTC.

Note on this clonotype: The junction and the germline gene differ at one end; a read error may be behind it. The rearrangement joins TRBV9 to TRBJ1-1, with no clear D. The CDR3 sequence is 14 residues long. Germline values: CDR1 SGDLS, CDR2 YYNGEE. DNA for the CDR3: TGTGTCAGCAGCGTAGTTGGTAAGGGTACTGAAGCTTTCTTT. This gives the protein CVSSVVGKGTEAFF.

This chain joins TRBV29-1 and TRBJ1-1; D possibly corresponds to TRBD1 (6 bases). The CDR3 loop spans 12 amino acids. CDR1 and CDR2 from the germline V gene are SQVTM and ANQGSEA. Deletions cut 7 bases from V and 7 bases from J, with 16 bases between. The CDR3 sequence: CSAPGHQNEAFF. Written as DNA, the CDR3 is TGCAGCGCCCCGGGACACCAAAATGAAGCTTTCTTT. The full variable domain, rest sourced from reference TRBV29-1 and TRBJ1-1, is SAVISQKPSRDICQRGTSLTIQCQVDSQVTMMFWYRQQPGQSLTLIATANQGSEATYESGFVIDKFPISRPNLTFSTLTVSNMSPEDSSIYLCSAPGHQNEAFFGQGTRLTVV.

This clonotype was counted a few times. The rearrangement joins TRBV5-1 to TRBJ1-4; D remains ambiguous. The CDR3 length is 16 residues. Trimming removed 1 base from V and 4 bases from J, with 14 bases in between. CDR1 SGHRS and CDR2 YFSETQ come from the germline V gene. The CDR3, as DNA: TGCGCCAGCAGCTTGAGGCCCCTGGGCCGTAATGAAAAACTGTTTTTT. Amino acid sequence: CASSLRPLGRNEKLFF.

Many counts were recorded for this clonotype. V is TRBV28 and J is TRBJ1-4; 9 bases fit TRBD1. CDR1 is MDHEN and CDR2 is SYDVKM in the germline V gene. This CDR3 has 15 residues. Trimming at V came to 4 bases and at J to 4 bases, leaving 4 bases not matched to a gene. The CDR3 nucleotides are TGTGCCAGCAGTTCACAGGGGGCTGGTAATGAAAAACTGTTTTTT. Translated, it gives CASSSQGAGNEKLFF.

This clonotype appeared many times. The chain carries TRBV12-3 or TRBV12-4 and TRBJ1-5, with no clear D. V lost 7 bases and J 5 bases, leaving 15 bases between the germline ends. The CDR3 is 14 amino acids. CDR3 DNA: TGTGCCAGCACAGACGTGGATGGTGATCAGCCCCAGCATTTT. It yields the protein CASTDVDGDQPQHF.

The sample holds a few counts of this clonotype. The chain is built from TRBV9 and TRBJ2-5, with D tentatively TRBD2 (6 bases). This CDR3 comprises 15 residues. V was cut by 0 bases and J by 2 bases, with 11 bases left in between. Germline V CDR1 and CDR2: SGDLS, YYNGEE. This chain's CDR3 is CASSVGGTRQETQYF. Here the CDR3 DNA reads TGTGCCAGCAGCGTAGGCGGGACCCGGCAAGAGACCCAGTACTTC.

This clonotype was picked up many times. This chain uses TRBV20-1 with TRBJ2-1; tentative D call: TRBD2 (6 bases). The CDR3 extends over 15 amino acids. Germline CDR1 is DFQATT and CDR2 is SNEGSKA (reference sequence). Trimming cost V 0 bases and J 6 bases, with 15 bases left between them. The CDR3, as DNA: TGCAGTGCTAGAGATTGGGGGGTGGGGGGCAATGAGCAGTTCTTC. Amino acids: CSARDWGVGGNEQFF.

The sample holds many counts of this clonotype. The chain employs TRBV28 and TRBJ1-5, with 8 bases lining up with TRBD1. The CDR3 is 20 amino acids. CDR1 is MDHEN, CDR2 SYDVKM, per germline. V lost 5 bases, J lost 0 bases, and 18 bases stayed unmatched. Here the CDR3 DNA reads TGTGCCAGCAGTCCGCACGGACCGGACAGGGAAAAGTATAGCAATCAGCCCCAGCATTTT. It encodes CASSPHGPDREKYSNQPQHF.

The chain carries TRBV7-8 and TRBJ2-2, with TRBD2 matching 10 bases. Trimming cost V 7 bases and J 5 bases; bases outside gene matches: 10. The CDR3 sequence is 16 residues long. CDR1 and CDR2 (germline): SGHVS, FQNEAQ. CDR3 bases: TGTGCCAGCATTGGAGAGGCTAGCGGGAGTACCGGGGAGCTGTTTTTT. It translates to CASIGEASGSTGELFF.

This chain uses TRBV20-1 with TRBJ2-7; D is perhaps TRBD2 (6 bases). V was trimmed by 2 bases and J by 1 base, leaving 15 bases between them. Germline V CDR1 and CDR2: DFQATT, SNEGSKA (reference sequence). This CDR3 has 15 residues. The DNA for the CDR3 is TGCAGTGCTAGAAGTGTGTTTGGGAGGTCCTACGAGCAGTACTTC. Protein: CSARSVFGRSYEQYF.

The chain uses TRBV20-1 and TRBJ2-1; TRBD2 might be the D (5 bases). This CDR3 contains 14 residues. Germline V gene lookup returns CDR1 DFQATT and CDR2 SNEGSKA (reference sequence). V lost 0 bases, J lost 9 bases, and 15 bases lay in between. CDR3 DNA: TGCAGTGCTAGAGAGGCTAGCTTTAAACCTGAGCAGTTCTTC. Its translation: CSAREASFKPEQFF.